The 10 T cell receptor beta chains reported below all come from one sample, sequenced in a study of T cells in Graves' hyperthyroidism and ophthalmopathy. Amplified regions were TCR beta CDR3 sequences from RNA transcripts. The HTBI primer set was used in a first-round RT-PCR of the TCR CDR3. TCRdb ran MiXCR on the multiplex PCR reads and lists one entry per CDR3 protein. The data contain a few hundred thousand distinct CDR3 sequences, less than 20% of them seen just once; the ten biggest clones take up less than 9.5%. The source material was blood. The receptors shown here come from a young woman with Graves' hyperthyroidism.

In this sample, this clonotype turned up a few times. The rearrangement links TRBV7-9 to TRBJ2-7, with TRBD2 as a possible D gene (5 bases). V dropped 4 bases and J dropped 6 bases, with 13 bases sitting between them. Germline CDR1 SEHNR, CDR2 FQNEAQ (reference sequence). The CDR3 extends over 13 amino acids. CDR3 region: CASSSKEAREQYF. CDR3 DNA sequence: TGTGCCAGCAGCTCTAAGGAGGCTCGCGAGCAGTACTTC.

In this sample, this clonotype turned up many times. V and J are TRBV29-1 and TRBJ2-1, with a tentative D call TRBD1 (5 bases). This CDR3 contains 14 residues. The V end was cut by 7 bases, the J end by 3 bases, with 16 bases between. In germline, CDR1 is SQVTM, CDR2 ANQGSEA. CDR3 amino acids: CSGKKGAIYNEQFF. CDR3 DNA: TGCAGCGGTAAGAAAGGGGCTATCTACAATGAGCAGTTCTTC.

This clonotype was seen at least ten times. This sequence joins TRBV6-2 or TRBV6-3 and TRBJ2-3; the D gene could be TRBD1 or TRBD2 (5 bases each). The germline V gene encodes CDR1 MNHEY and CDR2 SVGEGT. The CDR3 spans 20 residues. Trimming shortened V by 2 bases and J by 0 bases, and 24 bases separated the two germline ends. The CDR3 reads CASSYGGRVAAGPSTDTQYF. The CDR3 bases are TGTGCCAGCAGTTACGGCGGCAGGGTGGCGGCGGGTCCAAGCACAGATACGCAGTATTTT.

The sample holds a few counts of this clonotype. The chain combines TRBV24-1 with TRBJ2-1, with 13 nucleotides matching TRBD2. Trimming took 4 bases from V and 9 from J; bases not matched to a gene: 8. This CDR3 comprises 16 residues. The germline gives CDR1 KGHDR, CDR2 SFDVKD. The CDR3 reads CATSDSTSGRASEQFF. As DNA, the CDR3 is TGTGCCACCAGTGACTCTACTAGCGGGAGGGCCAGTGAGCAGTTCTTC.

This clonotype was found many times. This chain connects TRBV30 to TRBJ1-5, with D possibly being TRBD1 (6 bases). CDR1 is GTSNPN and CDR2 is SVGIG in the germline V gene (reference sequence). The V end lost 5 bases, the J end lost 6 bases, and 14 bases lay between the germline ends. The CDR3 is made up of 13 amino acids. CDR3 coding DNA: TGTGCCTGGGCCGGTGGGGGCGGTCAGCCCCAGCATTTT. It codes for CAWAGGGGQPQHF. The full variable domain, rest sourced from reference TRBV30 and TRBJ1-5, is SQTIHQWPATLVQPVGSPLSLECTVEGTSNPNLYWYRQAAGRGLQLLFYSVGIGQISSEVPQNLSASRPQDRQFILSSKKLLLSDSGFYLCAWAGGGGQPQHFGDGTRLSIL.

This clonotype came up a few times. The chain combines TRBV27 with TRBJ2-2, with TRBD1 identical over 9 bases. Germline CDR1 reads MNHEY; CDR2 reads SMNVEV (reference sequence). CDR3 size: 17 residues. V dropped 5 bases and J dropped 1; count of bases not matched to a gene: 8. Here the CDR3 DNA reads TGTGCCAGCAGTCCCCGTAGGGACAGGGTGAACACCGGGGAGCTGTTTTTT. Its protein product is CASSPRRDRVNTGELFF.

There are a few counts of this clonotype. This chain uses TRBV7-9 with TRBJ2-2; D uncertain. Germline CDR1 reads SEHNR; CDR2 reads FQNEAQ (reference sequence). V was shortened by 4 bases and J by 8 bases, with 8 bases between the two germline ends. The CDR3 consists of 12 residues. DNA of the CDR3: TGTGCCAGCAGCTACCCCGGGGGGGAGCTGTTTTTT. Amino acid sequence: CASSYPGGELFF.

The chain has TRBV19 and TRBJ2-7, with D unclear. Germline lookup yields CDR1 LNHDA and CDR2 SQIVND (reference sequence). This CDR3 comprises 13 residues. V gave up 6 bases and J gave up 3 bases, with 12 bases separating them. For the CDR3, the DNA is TGTGCCAGTAGCGTTCAGGAGTACTACGAGCAGTACTTC. Protein product: CASSVQEYYEQYF.

CDR3 region: CSADIQNTGELFF. The CDR3 DNA reads TGCAGTGCGGATATTCAGAACACCGGGGAGCTGTTTTTT. This chain connects TRBV20-1 to TRBJ2-2; unclear D gene. Per the germline V gene, CDR1 is DFQATT and CDR2 is SNEGSKA (reference sequence). CDR3 length: 13 amino acids. With 6 bases removed from V and 1 base from J, the gap between germline ends came to 9 bases.

The genes are TRBV5-4 and TRBJ2-2; D remains unclear. Between the trimmed V and J ends, which lost 5 bases and 3 bases, there was a span of 17 bases. Germline V gene sequence: CDR1 SGHNT, CDR2 YYREEE (reference sequence). The CDR3 sequence is 16 residues long. The CDR3 region has the DNA TGTGCCAGCAGTTTTTTAGAGCGCTCGGACACCGGGGAGCTGTTTTTT. It translates to CASSFLERSDTGELFF.